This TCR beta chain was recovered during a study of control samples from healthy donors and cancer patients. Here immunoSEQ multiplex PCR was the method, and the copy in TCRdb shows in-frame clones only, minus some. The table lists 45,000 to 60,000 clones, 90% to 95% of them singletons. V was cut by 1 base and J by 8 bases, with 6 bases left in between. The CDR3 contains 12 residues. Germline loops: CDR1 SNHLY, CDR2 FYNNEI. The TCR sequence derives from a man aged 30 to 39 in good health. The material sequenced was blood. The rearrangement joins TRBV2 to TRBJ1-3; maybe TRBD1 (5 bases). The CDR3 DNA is TGTGCCAGCAGTGAAGGAGGGGACACCATATATTTT. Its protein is CASSEGGDTIYF.